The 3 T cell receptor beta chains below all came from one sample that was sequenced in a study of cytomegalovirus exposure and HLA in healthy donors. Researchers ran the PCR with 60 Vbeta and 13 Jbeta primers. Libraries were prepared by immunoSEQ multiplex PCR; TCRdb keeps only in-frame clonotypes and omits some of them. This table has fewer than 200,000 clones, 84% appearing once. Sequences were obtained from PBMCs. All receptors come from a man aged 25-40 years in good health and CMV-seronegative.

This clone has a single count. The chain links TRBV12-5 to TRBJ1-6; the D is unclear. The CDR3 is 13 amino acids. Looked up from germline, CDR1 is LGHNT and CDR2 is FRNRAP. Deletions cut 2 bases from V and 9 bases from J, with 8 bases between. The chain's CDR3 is CASGLPNGSPLHF. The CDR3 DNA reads TGTGCTAGTGGTTTGCCAAACGGTTCACCCCTCCACTTT.

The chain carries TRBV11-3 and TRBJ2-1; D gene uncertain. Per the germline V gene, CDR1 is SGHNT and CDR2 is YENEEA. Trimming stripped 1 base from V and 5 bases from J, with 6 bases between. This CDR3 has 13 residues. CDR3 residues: CASSLGTHNEQFF. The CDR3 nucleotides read TGTGCCAGCAGCTTAGGTACACACAATGAGCAGTTCTTC.

The CDR3 DNA reads TGTGCCAGCAGTCCGAAGGGACAGGGGGCTCCCGGGGAGCTGTTTTTT. It is translated as CASSPKGQGAPGELFF. This chain joins TRBV28 and TRBJ2-2; 12 bases match TRBD1. Trimming cost V 5 bases and J 6 bases; bases outside gene matches: 7. The CDR3 contains 16 residues. Germline CDR1 reads MDHEN; CDR2 reads SYDVKM. The full variable domain, rest sourced from reference TRBV28 and TRBJ2-2, is DVKVTQSSRYLVKRTGEKVFLECVQDMDHENMFWYRQDPGLGLRLIYFSYDVKMKEKGDIPEGYSVSREKKERFSLILESASTNQTSMYLCASSPKGQGAPGELFFGEGSRLTVL.